A single sample gave rise to the 23 T cell receptor beta chains below, sequenced in a study of cytomegalovirus exposure and HLA in healthy donors. PCR primers comprised 60 Vbeta and 13 Jbeta primers. Measured with immunoSEQ multiplex PCR; TCRdb has only the in-frame clones, and not every one. The repertoire holds 110,000 to 150,000 clones, with over 60% as singletons. The sequenced material came from PBMCs. These TCRs come from a female donor in good health and CMV-seronegative.

The CDR3 loop is CASSVSGQGAIGYTF. As DNA, the CDR3 is TGTGCCAGCAGTGTCTCCGGACAGGGAGCTATTGGCTACACCTTC. The chain is built from TRBV6-1 and TRBJ1-2; TRBD1 aligns across 8 bases. The CDR3 covers 15 residues. Germline trimming cut 4 bases from V and 7 bases from J; bases unmatched to any gene: 11. CDR1 is MNHNS and CDR2 is SASEGT in the germline V gene.

The V call is TRBV7-2, the J call TRBJ1-3; D might be TRBD1 (5 bases). This CDR3 has 15 amino acids. CDR1 SGHTA and CDR2 FQGNSA come from the germline V gene. Trimming shortened V by 5 bases and J by 4 bases, and 15 bases separated the two germline ends. The CDR3 coding sequence is TGTGCCAGCAGCCCCGGGGACTTTGGGGGAAACACCATATATTTT. It codes for CASSPGDFGGNTIYF.

This chain connects TRBV19 to TRBJ1-5; TRBD1 is a possible D gene (5 bases). The V end was cut by 3 bases, the J end by 1 base, with 19 bases between. The germline V gene encodes CDR1 LNHDA and CDR2 SQIVND (reference sequence). CDR3 size: 18 residues. The CDR3: CASSIPLRGGSSNQPQHF. The CDR3 DNA reads TGTGCCAGTAGTATCCCCCTACGGGGGGGATCGAGCAATCAGCCCCAGCATTTT.

The CDR3 sequence is CASSLTGGGDYGYTF. In DNA form, the CDR3 reads TGTGCCAGCAGCCTGACAGGGGGGGGAGACTATGGCTACACCTTC. The chain combines TRBV5-6 with TRBJ1-2; the match to TRBD1 covers 9 bases. The CDR3 loop spans 15 amino acids. The germline CDR1 and CDR2 sequences are SGHDT and YYEEEE. V trimming: 4 bases; J trimming: 3 bases; junction bases outside the gene matches: 7.

The chain combines TRBV2 with TRBJ1-4; D not certain. V dropped 5 bases and J dropped 0 bases, with 13 bases sitting between them. CDR1 is SNHLY, CDR2 FYNNEI, per germline. The CDR3 has 16 amino acids. This CDR3 reads CASSLRTSTTNEKLFF. Written as DNA, the CDR3 is TGTGCCAGCAGTCTAAGAACTTCCACAACTAATGAAAAACTGTTTTTT.

The V and J genes are TRBV25-1 and TRBJ1-2; possibly TRBD1 for D (6 bases). The germline CDR1 and CDR2 sequences are MGHDK and SYGVNS. Trimming cost V 3 bases and J 10 bases, with 21 bases left between them. The CDR3 is 15 residues long. The CDR3, as DNA: TGTGCCAGCAGTGACTACAGGGTTCCATCCCTCGACTACACCTTC. Its protein is CASSDYRVPSLDYTF.

The chain has TRBV9 and TRBJ2-5; no definite D call. The V end lost 1 base, the J end lost 5 bases, and 6 bases lay between the germline ends. Germline lookup yields CDR1 SGDLS and CDR2 YYNGEE. The CDR3 consists of 12 residues. The CDR3 is CASSVLAETQYF. CDR3 in DNA: TGTGCCAGCAGCGTACTCGCGGAGACCCAGTACTTC.

The chain is built from TRBV6-1 and TRBJ1-3, with 8 bases fitting TRBD1. V lost 6 bases, J lost 4 bases, and 2 bases stayed unmatched. CDR1 MNHNS and CDR2 SASEGT come from the germline V gene. This CDR3 is 13 amino acids long. The CDR3 loop is CASRQGGGNTIYF. CDR3 bases: TGTGCCAGCAGACAGGGGGGGGGAAACACCATATATTTT.

The count of this clone is one. The V gene is TRBV7-2, the J gene TRBJ2-7, with 7 bases fitting TRBD1. CDR1 and CDR2 from the germline V gene are SGHTA and FQGNSA. J was trimmed by 2 bases and V by 5 bases; bases with no gene match: 6. This CDR3 contains 14 residues. CDR3 in DNA: TGTGCCAGCAGCGAAAACAGGGGACCCTACGAGCAGTACTTC. It is translated as CASSENRGPYEQYF. The variable domain in full, with the rest retrieved from reference TRBV7-2 and TRBJ2-7, is GAGVSQSPSNKVTEKGKDVELRCDPISGHTALYWYRQSLGQGLEFLIYFQGNSAPDKSGLPSDRFSAERTGGSVSTLTIQRTQQEDSAVYLCASSENRGPYEQYFGPGTRLTVT.

The V call is TRBV2, the J call TRBJ2-1, with TRBD2 matching over 8 bases. CDR3 length: 14 amino acids. V gave up 3 bases and J gave up 8 bases; unmatched junction bases: 6. Germline CDR1 and CDR2: SNHLY and FYNNEI. CDR3: CASSDGGDAHEQFF. The CDR3 region has the DNA TGTGCCAGCAGTGACGGGGGGGACGCTCATGAGCAGTTCTTC. The whole variable domain, filled in from reference TRBV2 and TRBJ2-1, reads EPEVTQTPSHQVTQMGQEVILRCVPISNHLYFYWYRQILGQKVEFLVSFYNNEISEKSEIFDDQFSVERPDGSNFTLKIRSTKLEDSAMYFCASSDGGDAHEQFFGPGTRLTVL.

The gene calls are TRBV6-5 and TRBJ1-2; no reliable D call. The CDR3 spans 14 residues. Trimming removed 3 bases at V and 7 bases at J, with 15 bases between. The V gene's germline CDR1 is MNHEY and CDR2 SVGAGI. CDR3 residues: CASSYGGEYAGYTF. The CDR3 DNA reads TGTGCCAGCAGTTATGGTGGGGAGTATGCTGGCTACACCTTC.

The chain is built from TRBV11-2 and TRBJ2-1, with D tentatively TRBD1 (5 bases). Per the germline V gene, CDR1 is SGHAT and CDR2 is FQNNGV. The V gene lost 4 bases and the J gene lost 4 bases, with 8 bases spanning the gap. The CDR3 spans 13 residues. The CDR3, as DNA: TGTGCCAGCAGCTCTGACAGATACAATGAGCAGTTCTTC. It is translated as CASSSDRYNEQFF.

The chain recombines TRBV29-1 with TRBJ2-5, with D perhaps matching TRBD1 (6 bases). The CDR3 is made up of 14 amino acids. V gave up 6 bases and J gave up 2 bases, with 16 bases separating them. Germline V CDR1 and CDR2: SQVTM, ANQGSEA. The CDR3 DNA is TGCAGCGTCCGAGGAGACAGGCGGCAAGAGACCCAGTACTTC. Translated: CSVRGDRRQETQYF.

The J gene is TRBJ1-2, the V gene TRBV6-6; D remains unclear. The V and J ends lost 6 bases and 7 bases respectively, with 18 bases between them. This CDR3 contains 14 residues. Looked up from germline, CDR1 is MNHNY and CDR2 is SVGAGI (reference sequence). CDR3 in DNA: TGTGCCAGCAGCTTGGAGAGAGGGATTAGTGGCTACACCTTC. Translating it yields CASSLERGISGYTF.

Here the CDR3 reads CASSRGTGRQETQYF. In DNA form, the CDR3 reads TGCGCCAGCAGTAGGGGGACAGGACGCCAAGAGACCCAGTACTTC. J is TRBJ2-5 and V is TRBV5-1; the match to TRBD1 covers 8 bases. V shed 5 bases, J shed 1 base, and the junction held 7 bases outside the gene matches. CDR1 SGHRS and CDR2 YFSETQ come from the germline V gene. This CDR3 has 15 amino acids.

This clone showed up just a few times. The V gene is TRBV6-1, the J gene TRBJ2-2, with D tentatively TRBD2 (6 bases). Trimming took 6 bases from V and 4 from J, leaving 9 bases between them. CDR3 length: 13 residues. Looked up from germline, CDR1 is MNHNS and CDR2 is SASEGT. CDR3 amino acids: CASRTEGTGELFF. The CDR3 DNA reads as TGTGCCAGCAGGACGGAGGGCACCGGGGAGCTGTTTTTT.

The CDR3 DNA sequence: TGTGCCAGCACCACAGAAGGGGTTGGCAATCAGCCCCAGCATTTT. It yields the protein CASTTEGVGNQPQHF. The chain recombines TRBV28 with TRBJ1-5; D is possibly TRBD1 (5 bases). This CDR3 contains 15 residues. Germline CDR1 reads MDHEN; CDR2 reads SYDVKM. Trimming cost V 7 bases and J 2 bases, with 15 bases left between them.

A single count supports this clone. This sample includes further DNA sequences coding for the same CDR3. The V gene is TRBV4-1, the J gene TRBJ1-5; possibly TRBD1 for D (6 bases). In germline, CDR1 is MGHRA, CDR2 YSYEKL. The length of the CDR3 is 14 residues. Trimming took off 0 bases at V and 5 bases at J, with 8 bases between the two ends. This CDR3 reads CASSQEGADQPQHF. In nucleotides, the CDR3 is TGCGCCAGCAGCCAAGAGGGGGCAGATCAGCCCCAGCATTTT.

The rearrangement joins TRBV29-1 to TRBJ2-5, with D possibly being TRBD1 (5 bases). Matching the DNA end better, TRBJ2-7 makes the J call doubtful. CDR1 and CDR2 from the germline V gene are SQVTM and ANQGSEA. This CDR3 is 15 amino acids long. CDR3 DNA sequence: TGCAGCGTTGAAGATAAGGGGATTTTCTCCTACGAGCAGTACTTC. Translation: CSVEDKGIFSYEQYF.

V is TRBV7-3 and J is TRBJ1-1; a weak D match, TRBD1 (6 bases). CDR1 and CDR2 from the germline V gene are SGHTA and FQGTGA. This CDR3 has 12 residues. V lost 6 bases to trimming and J lost 10 bases, with 15 bases between them. CDR3 bases: TGTGCCAGCAGTACAGGACAGCGCACAGCTTTCTTT. Translation gives CASSTGQRTAFF.

The genes are TRBV28 and TRBJ2-7, with D maybe TRBD2 (6 bases). V lost 7 bases and J 4 bases, leaving 8 bases between the germline ends. Germline CDR1 and CDR2: MDHEN and SYDVKM. The CDR3 runs 11 residues. CDR3 region: CASIGGYEQYF. The CDR3, as DNA: TGTGCCAGCATCGGGGGTTACGAGCAGTACTTC.

The rearrangement uses TRBV5-6 and TRBJ1-2; TRBD1 agrees at 10 bases. V lost 3 bases, J lost 5 bases, and 13 bases stayed unmatched. Germline V gives CDR1 SGHDT, CDR2 YYEEEE. The CDR3 covers 17 residues. CDR3 region: CASSSLPGTGDDYGYTF. In nucleotides, the CDR3 is TGTGCCAGCAGCTCACTTCCCGGGACAGGGGACGATTATGGCTACACCTTC. Supplemented by reference TRBV5-6 and TRBJ1-2, the full variable domain reads DAGVTQSPTHLIKTRGQQVTLRCSPKSGHDTVSWYQQALGQGPQFIFQYYEEEERQRGNFPDRFSGHQFPNYSSELNVNALLLGDSALYLCASSSLPGTGDDYGYTFGSGTRLTVV.

As to this clone: At one of its ends the junction is not consistent with the germline gene, which may arise from a read error. The genes are TRBV7-7 and TRBJ2-1, with D unresolved. Germline loops: CDR1 SSHAT, CDR2 FNYEAQ (reference sequence). The CDR3 extends over 15 amino acids. CDR3 in DNA: TGTGCTAGCAGCTTAGACCGGAGCTCCTACAATGAGCAGTTCTTC. Translation: CASSLDRSSYNEQFF.